The 8 T cell receptor beta chains in this list originate from one sample, sequenced in a study of T-cell memory formation after mild COVID-19. TCRdb re-called the 5' RACE reads through MiXCR, storing one row per CDR3 protein. The sample includes around 300,000 distinct CDR3 sequences, roughly 15% of them seen just once. The sequenced material came from PBMCs or a T cell subset sorted from them (not recorded which). These receptors originate from a man in his late teens or twenties who had mild COVID-19 (a few samples of this study predate the infection). Cell type and time point are not known.

This clonotype was recorded a few times. The CDR3, as DNA: TGTGCCAGCAGTGATCAGCGGGGAGGGACAGATACGCAGTATTTT. The encoded protein is CASSDQRGGTDTQYF. The chain uses TRBV6-1 and TRBJ2-3; 7 bases line up with TRBD2. Trimming took 3 bases from V and 3 from J; bases not matched to a gene: 6. CDR1 MNHNS and CDR2 SASEGT come from the germline V gene. The CDR3 loop spans 15 amino acids.

The CDR3 sequence is CASSPAPGPDTQYF. The DNA for the CDR3 is TGTGCCAGCTCACCCGCGCCGGGGCCAGATACGCAGTATTTT. The J gene is TRBJ2-3, the V gene TRBV18; D may correspond to TRBD1 or TRBD2 (5 bases each). The CDR3 sequence is 14 residues long. Germline V lookup: CDR1 KGHSH, CDR2 LQKENI. Trimming took 3 bases from V and 4 from J, leaving 11 bases between them.

This clonotype was counted a few times. This sequence joins TRBV6-5 and TRBJ2-1; 7 bases match TRBD2. The CDR3 loop spans 13 amino acids. Trimming cost V 8 bases and J 7 bases; bases outside gene matches: 8. Germline loops: CDR1 MNHEY, CDR2 SVGAGI. CDR3: CASGGVAVNEQFF. DNA for the CDR3: TGTGCCAGCGGGGGGGTGGCGGTTAATGAGCAGTTCTTC.

This clonotype was found a few times. DNA of the CDR3: TGTGCCAGCAGCTCAATCGGGGGGCACGGAGATACGCAGTATTTT. Translation: CASSSIGGHGDTQYF. The gene calls are TRBV7-3 and TRBJ2-3, with D maybe TRBD2 (7 bases). The germline gives CDR1 SGHTA, CDR2 FQGTGA. CDR3 length equals 15 residues. The germline V and J ends were trimmed by 4 bases and 5 bases, with 16 bases remaining between them.

This clonotype appeared a few times. J is TRBJ1-4 and V is TRBV6-5; D not resolved. Per germline, CDR1 MNHEY and CDR2 SVGAGI. This CDR3 is 13 amino acids long. The V gene lost 5 bases and the J gene lost 8 bases, with 12 bases spanning the gap. CDR3 residues: CASSITIREKLFF. CDR3 nucleotide sequence: TGTGCCAGCAGTATTACGATCCGAGAAAAACTGTTTTTT.

This clonotype was counted many times. This chain uses TRBV27 with TRBJ2-3, with 11 bases lining up with TRBD2. V lost 5 bases, J lost 8 bases, and 6 bases stayed unmatched. Germline values: CDR1 MNHEY, CDR2 SMNVEV (reference sequence). The CDR3 is made up of 14 amino acids. The CDR3 region is CASSPLAGGRTQYF. In nucleotides, the CDR3 is TGTGCCAGCAGTCCCTTAGCGGGGGGGCGTACGCAGTATTTT.

This clonotype has at least ten counts. The V and J genes are TRBV15 and TRBJ2-1; TRBD2 matches 9 bases. Germline V gene sequence: CDR1 LNHNV, CDR2 YYDKDF (reference sequence). The CDR3 totals 15 residues. V dropped 0 bases and J dropped 7; count of bases not matched to a gene: 4. For the CDR3, the DNA is TGTGCCACCAGCAGAGATAGCGGGGGAAGGAATGAGCAGTTCTTC. Its protein product is CATSRDSGGRNEQFF. The full variable domain, rest sourced from reference TRBV15 and TRBJ2-1, is DAMVIQNPRYQVTQFGKPVTLSCSQTLNHNVMYWYQQKSSQAPKLLFHYYDKDFNNEADTPDNFQSRRPNTSFCFLDIRSPGLGDTAMYLCATSRDSGGRNEQFFGPGTRLTVL.

The V and J genes are TRBV5-1 and TRBJ1-1, with D possibly being TRBD1 (5 bases). Germline V gene sequence: CDR1 SGHRS, CDR2 YFSETQ. There are 14 residues in the CDR3. V lost 4 bases, J lost 0 bases, and 10 bases lay in between. The CDR3 nucleotides are TGCGCCAGCAGCGCAGGGACCATGAACACTGAAGCTTTCTTT. The encoded protein is CASSAGTMNTEAFF.